This T cell receptor (beta chain) was recovered during a study of blood T cell repertoires in COVID-19. In the study overall: Acute and convalescent COVID-19 samples came from the United States, Italy and Spain. Sources were T cells, B-cell-depleted T cells, or PBMCs; the material itself was cDNA or gDNA.

Original analysis: Reference gene primer amplification yielded estimated nucleated cell counts. Measured with immunoSEQ multiplex PCR; TCRdb has only the in-frame clones, and not every one. D and trimming come from the DNA, and the V and J calls and clone size come from that table. The table has tens of thousands of clones, approximately 84% seen once. Trimming took off 9 bases at V and 5 bases at J, with 13 bases between the two ends. The CDR3 consists of 12 residues. This TCR was recovered from a man aged 45-60 years with acute or convalescent COVID-19. The chain has TRBV12-3 or TRBV12-4 and TRBJ1-1, with D unclear. Sequencing was performed on peripheral blood. The CDR3 nucleotides are TGTGCCAGTAGTAGGTGGGCTACTGAAGCTTTCTTT. Amino acids: CASSRWATEAFF.